This T cell receptor beta chain derives from a study of shared T cell receptors in the human thymus. Trimming removed 0 bases from V and 5 bases from J, with 20 bases in between. The CDR3 loop spans 17 amino acids. Germline assignment: CDR1 SGHTS and CDR2 YDEGEE. Sequencing was performed with immunoSEQ multiplex PCR; in TCRdb, only in-frame clones are kept and a portion is missing. The table shows 550,000 to 800,000 clones, with 70% to 90% occurring only once. Separately, the same data were catalogued under a study of human thymus T cells. This second report adds: Serving as donors were healthy Finnish infants, each of whom was having open corrective surgery for congenital heart defects. Thymic samples were excised during corrective heart operations.

The clonotype was recovered from a girl less than two years old with a congenital heart defect. This chain joins TRBV5-8 and TRBJ2-5; weak D call: TRBD1 (6 bases). The sample comprised thymocytes. For the CDR3, the DNA is TGTGCCAGCAGCTTGGAGCGCTTCACAGGGCCGGAGGAGACCCAGTACTTC. Its protein is CASSLERFTGPEETQYF.